This record looks at one TCR beta chain sequence and its context. Its antigen remains undetermined. No per-base quality is available; no much larger clone lies one base away. From the germline V gene, CDR1 is SGDLS and CDR2 is YYNGEE. From V the trimming removes 6 bases and from J it removes 4 bases, while the gene matches leave 18 bases of the junction unaccounted for. The CDR3 holds 18 amino acids from the cysteine to the phenylalanine. The DNA shown is the 54-base CDR3, in frame from base 1. The sample comes from a study of blood T cells in healthy people across ages (dated by TCRdb to between 2015 and 2016). About the full investigation: In model experiments, template switching captured roughly one uniquely barcoded TCR beta cDNA molecule for every two T cells. For two donors (one aged 18 to 30 and one aged 80 or older), the study analyzed two additional independent replicas of 1 million unique cDNA reads from the same blood draw. The donors were divided into four age groups: young (average about 16 years), middle-aged (almost 40), aged (approximately 62) and long-lived (approximately 74). The study measured age-related changes in TCR beta repertoire diversity using deep sequencing normalized with unique cDNA molecular identifiers. To avoid experimental bias, donors of different ages were randomly spread across the sequencing lanes. What the work shows at the level of the full study, not this receptor alone: A strong correlation was found between observed TCR beta diversity and the percentage of naive T cells measured by flow cytometry. As age increased, observed TCR beta diversity per million T cells dropped in a roughly linear way, and a significant reduction was already evident by age 40. The long-lived group showed more naive CD4+ T cells, fewer expanded clones and increased TCR diversity than the aged group, suggesting age selection. The CMV infection status of donors was not known, potentially confounding age-related changes in expanded clonotypes. Estimates of total diversity from one million sequenced T cells were regarded as lower bounds and underestimates. Conclusive comparison of naive and antigen-experienced compartments was prevented by the profiling of bulk unsorted PBMCs.

The library was prepared using 5' RACE. The reads were generated on an Illumina HiSeq 2500. A second PCR of roughly 7 to 12 cycles was performed with a sample-barcoded 5' primer and a J-beta primer mix. Each TCR beta cDNA molecule received a unique molecular identifier from a template-switch 5' adaptor carrying 12 random nucleotides. Each sample yielded at least 2.5 million CDR3-containing paired-end reads. First-strand cDNA was synthesized from all RNA with the Mint cDNA synthesis kit, primed by a TRBC-specific oligonucleotide. Following uracil-DNA glycosylase treatment, a first 18-cycle PCR with universal primers M1SS and BC2_uni_R was performed on all cDNA. The authors processed their data as follows. Normalization of each sample was performed by random selection of 1 million high-quality reads, each carrying a distinct molecular identifier. Reads with shared molecular identifiers were discarded instead of being binned into consensus sequences. MiTCR, with a Q25 quality threshold and the strictest error-elimination algorithm, was used for CDR3 identification, clonotype clustering and error correction. A nonparametric unseen species model with Euler transformation was used to estimate a lower bound on total TCR beta diversity. TCRdb trimmed the raw reads at Q25, called clones with MiXCR and kept productive beta chains. Each CDR3 protein appears once, grouped with its most common genes and DNA. TCRdb, not the authors, supplied the V and J calls. Across this sample there are around 1,500,000 distinct CDR3 sequences, with about 43% seen only once. Roughly 7.9% of the sample goes to the ten largest clones.

The donors were under 40 Caucasian individuals from Russia, aged 6 to 90 years, who were systemically healthy. Roughly 10 milliliters of peripheral blood were drawn from each donor into EDTA-treated Vacutainer tubes. Ficoll-Paque density-gradient centrifugation was used to isolate PBMCs, with at least 7 million per sample. Total RNA, at least 5 micrograms per sample, was extracted from PBMCs with Trizol reagent. For every donor, an aliquot of PBMCs went through flow cytometry to measure the percentages of naive CD45RAhigh/CD27high T cells. The sample taken for sequencing was blood. The rearranged chain carries TRBV9 and TRBJ2-3, with 9 bases matching TRBD2. The TCR originated in a woman between 18 and 29 years old in good health. The DNA is TGTGCCAGCAACATGGGCGTGGCGGGAGGGCCTGGCGCAGATACGCAGTATTTT. This translates into CASNMGVAGGPGADTQYF.